Listed below are T cell receptor beta chains from one sample, sequenced in a study of blood T cell repertoires in COVID-19. Sequencing used immunoSEQ multiplex PCR; TCRdb keeps in-frame clones, though not all of them. The table records 200,000 to 300,000 clones, around 85% of them present only once. Material: peripheral blood. These TCRs come from a woman aged 25 to 39 who had recovered from COVID-19. The CDR3 runs from the conserved cysteine through the conserved F or W. D genes are given only for firm matches. The listing skips clone size in some rows; elsewhere it reads once, few, many or a size class.

clone_size	d_call	j_call	v_call	cdr3_aa	cdr3_nt
.	.	TRBJ2-7	TRBV20-1	CSASWTDEQYF	TGCAGTGCTAGTTGGACAGATGAGCAGTACTTC
.	TRBD1	TRBJ1-2	TRBV6-2/TRBV6-3	CASSSRDRSLFSYGYTF	TGTGCCAGCAGTTCCCGGGACAGATCCTTATTTTCTTATGGCTACACCTTC
.	TRBD1	TRBJ1-1	TRBV14	CASSQGDRIRLDEAFF	TGTGCCAGCAGCCAAGGGGACAGGATCCGTTTGGATGAAGCTTTCTTT
few	.	TRBJ2-2	TRBV7-9	CASSTLGGQDTGELFF	TGTGCCAGCAGCACCCTCGGAGGGCAGGACACCGGGGAGCTGTTTTTT
.	.	TRBJ2-7	TRBV29-1	CSVLVYEQYF	TGCAGCGTTCTTGTATACGAGCAGTACTTC
.	.	TRBJ1-5	TRBV7-5	CVRSLRNRGNQPQHF	TGTGTCAGAAGCTTACGCAACAGGGGCAATCAGCCCCAGCATTTT
.	.	TRBJ1-2	TRBV7-2	CASSLARGGGNYGYTF	TGTGCCAGCAGCTTAGCGCGGGGAGGGGGTAACTATGGCTACACCTTC
.	.	TRBJ1-6	TRBV6-5	CASIRGGADSSPLHF	TGTGCCAGCATTCGAGGTGGGGCAGATAGTTCACCCCTCCACTTT
.	TRBD1	TRBJ1-2	TRBV9	CASSAGQGQGYGYTF	TGTGCCAGCAGCGCCGGACAGGGGCAGGGGTATGGCTACACCTTC
.	TRBD2	TRBJ2-1	TRBV6-6	CASGSLAGPYNEQFF	TGTGCCAGCGGGTCGCTAGCGGGGCCCTACAATGAGCAGTTCTTC
.	.	TRBJ2-2	TRBV19	CASSGGLNTGELFF	TGTGCCAGTAGTGGCGGGTTGAACACCGGGGAGCTGTTTTTT
.	.	TRBJ1-2	TRBV3-1/TRBV3-2	CASSQVMGPNYGYTF	TGTGCCAGCAGCCAAGTTATGGGGCCTAACTATGGCTACACCTTC
once	TRBD1	TRBJ2-3	TRBV9	CASSTGTGRGTDTQYF	TGTGCCAGCAGCACTGGGACAGGGCGTGGGACAGATACGCAGTATTTT